This is a list of T cell receptor beta chains from one sample in a study of T cell clones after liver transplantation. Profiled with immunoSEQ multiplex PCR; TCRdb holds only in-frame clones, not every one. The sample records around 75,000 clones, under 90% being singletons. The specimen was CD4+ T cells from blood, collected 48 months after liver transplant. These receptors were obtained from a human patient who received a liver transplant. The T cells may come from the graft donor. CDR3s include the opening cysteine and the closing phenylalanine or tryptophan. A D gene is named only where the DNA matches it firmly. Clone size is stated in some rows and not others, as once, few, many or a class when expanded.

V gene	J gene	D gene	clone size	CDR3 protein	CDR3 DNA
TRBV28	TRBJ2-7	TRBD2	.	CASSFAELAGGWDEQYF	TGTGCCAGCAGTTTCGCCGAACTAGCGGGAGGGTGGGACGAGCAGTACTTC
TRBV20-1	TRBJ1-6	.	few	CSARWGSPLHF	TGCAGTGCTAGATGGGGTTCACCCCTCCACTTT
TRBV7-2	TRBJ2-5	TRBD1	.	CASSGDSLGTQYF	TGTGCCAGCAGCGGGGACAGCCTAGGGACCCAGTACTTC
TRBV4-3	TRBJ2-5	.	.	CASSRTTQETQYF	TGCGCCAGCAGCCGGACTACCCAGGAGACCCAGTACTTC
TRBV11-2	TRBJ2-1	.	.	CASSPERGSNNEQFF	TGTGCCAGCAGCCCCGAACGGGGGAGTAACAATGAGCAGTTCTTC
TRBV14	TRBJ1-1	.	.	CASSQGPNTEAFF	TGTGCCAGCAGCCAGGGACCGAACACTGAAGCTTTCTTT
TRBV11-1	TRBJ2-5	TRBD1	.	CASSPQGARETQYF	TGTGCCAGCAGTCCGCAGGGGGCTAGGGAGACCCAGTACTTC
TRBV19	TRBJ1-5	TRBD1	.	CASGDGQGDQPQHF	TGTGCCAGTGGGGACGGACAGGGGGATCAGCCCCAGCATTTT
TRBV15	TRBJ2-7	.	.	CATSSPRGSYEQYF	TGTGCCACCAGCAGCCCGAGAGGTTCCTACGAGCAGTACTTC
TRBV11-2	TRBJ1-4	TRBD1	.	CASSIPGTGREKLFF	TGTGCCAGCAGTATACCCGGGACAGGGAGGGAAAAACTGTTTTTT
TRBV7-2	TRBJ2-1	.	.	CASSLESRDNEQFF	TGTGCCAGCAGCTTAGAAAGCAGGGACAATGAGCAGTTCTTC